These 9 T cell receptor beta chains originate from one sample sequenced in a study of T cells expressing NK-cell markers. TCRdb re-called the 5' RACE reads and catalogs CDR3 proteins one per entry, DNA excluded. The repertoire shows 550,000 to 600,000 distinct CDR3 sequences; the top ten hold approximately 3.6%. Sample: blood T cells: a sorted CD56 or NKG2C T cell subset, CD4+ or CD8+ T cells, or bulk PBMC T cells (not recorded which). The receptors shown here come from a man younger than 35 in good health.

The V and J genes are TRBV24-1 and TRBJ1-5. Looked up from germline, CDR1 is KGHDR and CDR2 is SFDVKD. This CDR3 comprises 16 residues. The CDR3 here is CATSPTGGPRIQPQHF.

The V and J genes are TRBV27 and TRBJ1-1; TCRdb calls TRBD1, which cannot be checked without DNA. Germline V gene lookup returns CDR1 MNHEY and CDR2 SMNVEV (reference sequence). This CDR3 spans 16 amino acids. This CDR3 reads CASSSPSGPKGTEAFF.

V gene TRBV20-1 combines with J gene TRBJ2-5; TCRdb reports TRBD1, a call that lacks DNA to check it against. CDR3 length: 14 amino acids. Germline lookup yields CDR1 DFQATT and CDR2 SNEGSKA (reference sequence). CDR3 sequence: CSARDPGLFETQYF.

The rearrangement uses TRBV12-3 or TRBV12-4 and TRBJ2-4; as DNA is missing, the TRBD2 call by TCRdb cannot be tested. The CDR3 totals 20 residues. CDR3 loop: CASSSGSLAGGPWAKNIQYF.

This sequence joins TRBV4-2 and TRBJ2-1; absent DNA, TCRdb's TRBD2 call cannot be checked. Germline assignment: CDR1 LGHNA and CDR2 YNFKEQ. This CDR3 comprises 17 residues. CDR3 in amino acids: CASSQEEGGDFYNEQFF.

The chain carries TRBV7-2 and TRBJ2-2; TCRdb returns TRBD1, unconfirmable since there is no DNA. This CDR3 has 17 amino acids. Germline V lookup: CDR1 SGHTA, CDR2 FQGNSA. The CDR3 is CASSPPGRWGLAGELFF. Combining the CDR3 with reference TRBV7-2 and TRBJ2-2 gives the whole variable domain GAGVSQSPSNKVTEKGKDVELRCDPISGHTALYWYRQSLGQGLEFLIYFQGNSAPDKSGLPSDRFSAERTGGSVSTLTIQRTQQEDSAVYLCASSPPGRWGLAGELFFGEGSRLTVL.

This chain links TRBV18 with TRBJ2-7. Germline CDR1 reads KGHSH; CDR2 reads LQKENI. The CDR3 is made up of 14 amino acids. The CDR3 is CASSPRSWDYEQYF.

The J gene is TRBJ1-1, the V gene TRBV10-3. CDR3 size: 12 residues. Germline CDR1 is ENHRY and CDR2 is SYGVKD. Here the CDR3 reads CAVSGGDTEAFF.

The rearrangement uses TRBV27 and TRBJ1-4. Germline values: CDR1 MNHEY, CDR2 SMNVEV (reference sequence). This CDR3 has 14 residues. The CDR3 here is CASSFSRFNEKLFF.